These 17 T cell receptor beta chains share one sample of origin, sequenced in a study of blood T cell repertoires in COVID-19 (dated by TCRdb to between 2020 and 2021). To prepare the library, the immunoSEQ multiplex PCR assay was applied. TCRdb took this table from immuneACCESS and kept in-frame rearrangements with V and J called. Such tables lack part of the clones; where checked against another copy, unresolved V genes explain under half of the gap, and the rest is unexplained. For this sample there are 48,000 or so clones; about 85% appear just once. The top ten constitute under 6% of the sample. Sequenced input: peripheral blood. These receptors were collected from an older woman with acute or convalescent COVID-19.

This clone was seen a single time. The CDR3 DNA is TGTGCCAGCAGCTTAGCTCAGGAATCTGGCTACACCTTC. Encoded protein: CASSLAQESGYTF. V and J are TRBV7-2 and TRBJ1-2; D unclear. This CDR3 is 13 amino acids long. Germline V gene lookup returns CDR1 SGHTA and CDR2 FQGNSA. Trimming stripped 0 bases from V and 7 bases from J, with 9 bases between. Variable domain in full (rest from reference TRBV7-2 and TRBJ1-2): GAGVSQSPSNKVTEKGKDVELRCDPISGHTALYWYRQSLGQGLEFLIYFQGNSAPDKSGLPSDRFSAERTGGSVSTLTIQRTQQEDSAVYLCASSLAQESGYTFGSGTRLTVV.

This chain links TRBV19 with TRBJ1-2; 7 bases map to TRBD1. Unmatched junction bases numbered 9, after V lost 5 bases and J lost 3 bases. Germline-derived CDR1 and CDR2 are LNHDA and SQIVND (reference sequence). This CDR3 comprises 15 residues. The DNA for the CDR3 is TGTGCCAGTAGTTCCCAAGGGGGCGCTGACTATGGCTACACCTTC. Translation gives CASSSQGGADYGYTF.

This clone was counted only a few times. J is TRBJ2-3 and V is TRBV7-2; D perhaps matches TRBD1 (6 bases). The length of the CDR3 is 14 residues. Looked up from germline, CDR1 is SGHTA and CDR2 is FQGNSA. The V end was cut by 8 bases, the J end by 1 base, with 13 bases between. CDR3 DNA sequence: TGTGCCAGCCGAGTACAGGGAGGCACAGATACGCAGTATTTT. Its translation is CASRVQGGTDTQYF.

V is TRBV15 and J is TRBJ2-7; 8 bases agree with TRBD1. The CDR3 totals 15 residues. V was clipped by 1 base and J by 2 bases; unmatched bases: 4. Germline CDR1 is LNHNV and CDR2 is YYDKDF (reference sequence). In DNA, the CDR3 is TGTGCCACCAGCAGAGGACAGGGGAAAACCTACGAGCAGTACTTC. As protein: CATSRGQGKTYEQYF.

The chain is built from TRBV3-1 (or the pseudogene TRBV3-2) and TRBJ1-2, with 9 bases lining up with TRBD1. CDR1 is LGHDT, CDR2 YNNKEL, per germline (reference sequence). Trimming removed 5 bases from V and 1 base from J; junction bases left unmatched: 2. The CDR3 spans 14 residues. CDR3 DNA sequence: TGTGCCAGCAGCGACAGGGGGGTTAACTATGGCTACACCTTC. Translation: CASSDRGVNYGYTF.

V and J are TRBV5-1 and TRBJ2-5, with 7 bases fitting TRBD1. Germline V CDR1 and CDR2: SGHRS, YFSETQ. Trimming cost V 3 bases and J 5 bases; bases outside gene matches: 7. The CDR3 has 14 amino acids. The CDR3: CASSSGQLEETQYF. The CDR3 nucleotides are TGCGCCAGCAGCTCGGGACAGCTTGAGGAGACCCAGTACTTC.

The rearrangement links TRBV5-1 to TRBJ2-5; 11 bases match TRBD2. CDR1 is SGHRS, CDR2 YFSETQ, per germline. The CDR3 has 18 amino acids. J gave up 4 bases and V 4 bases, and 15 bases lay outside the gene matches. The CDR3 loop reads CASSLDLLAGGPSETQYF. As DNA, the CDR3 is TGCGCCAGCAGCCTTGACCTTTTAGCGGGAGGGCCATCAGAGACCCAGTACTTC.

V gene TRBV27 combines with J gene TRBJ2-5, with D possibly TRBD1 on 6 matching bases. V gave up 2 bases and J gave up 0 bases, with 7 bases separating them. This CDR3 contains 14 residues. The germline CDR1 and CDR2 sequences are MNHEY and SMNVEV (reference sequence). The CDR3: CASSLTGYQETQYF. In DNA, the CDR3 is TGTGCCAGCAGTTTAACAGGGTACCAAGAGACCCAGTACTTC.

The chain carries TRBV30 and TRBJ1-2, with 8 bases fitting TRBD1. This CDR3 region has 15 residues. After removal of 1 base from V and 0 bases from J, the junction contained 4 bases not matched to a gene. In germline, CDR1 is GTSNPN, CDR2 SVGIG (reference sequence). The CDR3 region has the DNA TGTGCCTGGAGTGACAGGGGGGCTGCTAACTATGGCTACACCTTC. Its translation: CAWSDRGAANYGYTF. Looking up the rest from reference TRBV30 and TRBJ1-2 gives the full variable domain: SQTIHQWPATLVQPVGSPLSLECTVEGTSNPNLYWYRQAAGRGLQLLFYSVGIGQISSEVPQNLSASRPQDRQFILSSKKLLLSDSGFYLCAWSDRGAANYGYTFGSGTRLTVV.

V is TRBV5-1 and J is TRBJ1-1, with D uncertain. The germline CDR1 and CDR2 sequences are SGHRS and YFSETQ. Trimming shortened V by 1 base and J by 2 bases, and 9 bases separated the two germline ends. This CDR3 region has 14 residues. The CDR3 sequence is CASSLNSQNTEAFF. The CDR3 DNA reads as TGCGCCAGCAGCTTGAACAGCCAAAACACTGAAGCTTTCTTT.

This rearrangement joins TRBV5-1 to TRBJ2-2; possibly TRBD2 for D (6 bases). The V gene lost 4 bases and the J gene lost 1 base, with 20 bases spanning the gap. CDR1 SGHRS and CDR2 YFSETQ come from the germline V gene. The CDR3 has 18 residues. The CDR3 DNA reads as TGCGCCAGCAGCGCACGCACCCTCGGGCGGGGGAACACCGGGGAGCTGTTTTTT. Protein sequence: CASSARTLGRGNTGELFF.

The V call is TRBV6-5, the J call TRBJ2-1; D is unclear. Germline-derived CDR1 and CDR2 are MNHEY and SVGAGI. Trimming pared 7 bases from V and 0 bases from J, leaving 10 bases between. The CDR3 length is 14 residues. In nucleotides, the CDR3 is TGTGCCAGCAAACCCAGCGCCTCCTACAATGAGCAGTTCTTC. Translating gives CASKPSASYNEQFF.

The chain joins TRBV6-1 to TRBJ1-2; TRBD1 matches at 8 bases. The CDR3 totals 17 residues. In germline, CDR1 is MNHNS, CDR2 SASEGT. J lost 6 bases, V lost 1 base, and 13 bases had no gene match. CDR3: CASSEEAGGAVINGYTF. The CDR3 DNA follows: TGTGCCAGCAGTGAAGAGGCAGGGGGCGCGGTTATTAATGGCTACACCTTC.

The CDR3 sequence is CASSFPSRAGVTDTQYF. In DNA, the CDR3 is TGTGCCAGCAGTTTCCCCTCTAGAGCGGGAGTCACAGATACGCAGTATTTT. The chain couples TRBV6-2 or TRBV6-3 to TRBJ2-3, with TRBD2 matching 8 bases. The CDR3 length is 17 residues. With 4 bases clipped from V and 2 bases from J, the junction kept 11 bases outside the gene matches. CDR1 is MNHEY, CDR2 SVGEGT, per germline.

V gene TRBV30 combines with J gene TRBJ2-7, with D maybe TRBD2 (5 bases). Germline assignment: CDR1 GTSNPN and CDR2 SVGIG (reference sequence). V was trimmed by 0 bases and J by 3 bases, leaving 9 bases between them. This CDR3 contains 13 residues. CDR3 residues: CAWSVRSGYEQYF. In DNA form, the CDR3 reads TGTGCCTGGAGTGTACGCAGCGGCTACGAGCAGTACTTC.

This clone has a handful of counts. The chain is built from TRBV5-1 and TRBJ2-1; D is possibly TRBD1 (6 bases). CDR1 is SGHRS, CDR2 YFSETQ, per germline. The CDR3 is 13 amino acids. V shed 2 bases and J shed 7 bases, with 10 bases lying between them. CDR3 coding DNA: TGCGCCAGCAGCTTCGACAGGCTTAATGAGCAGTTCTTC. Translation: CASSFDRLNEQFF.

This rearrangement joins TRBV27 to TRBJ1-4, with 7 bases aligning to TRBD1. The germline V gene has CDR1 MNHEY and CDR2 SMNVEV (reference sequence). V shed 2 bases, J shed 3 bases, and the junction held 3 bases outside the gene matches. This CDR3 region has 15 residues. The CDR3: CASSLTGQPNEKLFF. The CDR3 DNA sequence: TGTGCCAGCAGTTTAACGGGACAGCCTAATGAAAAACTGTTTTTT.